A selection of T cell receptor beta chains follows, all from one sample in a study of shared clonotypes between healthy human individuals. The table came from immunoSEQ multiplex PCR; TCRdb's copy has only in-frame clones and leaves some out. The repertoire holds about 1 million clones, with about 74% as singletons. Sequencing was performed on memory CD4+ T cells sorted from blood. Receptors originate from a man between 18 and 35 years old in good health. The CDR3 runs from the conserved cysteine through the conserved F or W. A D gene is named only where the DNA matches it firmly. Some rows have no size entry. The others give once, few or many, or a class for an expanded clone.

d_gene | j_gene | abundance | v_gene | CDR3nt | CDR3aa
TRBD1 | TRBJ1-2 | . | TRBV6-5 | TGTGCCAGCACTGGACAGGGGCCGGGTTACGGCTACACCTTC | CASTGQGPGYGYTF
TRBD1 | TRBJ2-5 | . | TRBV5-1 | TGCGCCAGCAGCTTGCTTACAGGGGTAGAGACCCAGTACTTC | CASSLLTGVETQYF
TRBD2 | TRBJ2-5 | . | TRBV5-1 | TGCGCCAGCAGCCCATCATGGGGCGGGAGATCACAAGAGACCCAGTACTTC | CASSPSWGGRSQETQYF
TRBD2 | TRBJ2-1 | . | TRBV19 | TGTGCCAGTAGTATTACGGGAGGGCCCTCGAATGAGCAGTTCTTC | CASSITGGPSNEQFF
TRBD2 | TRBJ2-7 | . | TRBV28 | TGTGCCAGCAGTTCATCCCCCGGGACTAGCGGGTCCTACGAGCAGTACTTC | CASSSSPGTSGSYEQYF
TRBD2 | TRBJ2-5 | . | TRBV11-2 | TGTGCCAGCAGTCAGACTAGCGGTGGAGAGACCCAGTACTTC | CASSQTSGGETQYF
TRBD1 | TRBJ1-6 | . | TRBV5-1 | TGCGCCAGCAGCTTGGGACGACAGGGCTCGAGCTCCTATAATTCACCCCTCCACTTT | CASSLGRQGSSSYNSPLHF
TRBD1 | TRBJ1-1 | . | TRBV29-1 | TGCAGCGCCGACAGGGGCACTGAAGCTTTCTTT | CSADRGTEAFF
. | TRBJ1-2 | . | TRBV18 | TGTGCCAGCTCATCCAGTAACTATGGCTACACCTTC | CASSSSNYGYTF
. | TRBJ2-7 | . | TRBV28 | TGTGCCAGCCGCCGACAGTCCTACGAGCAGTACTTC | CASRRQSYEQYF
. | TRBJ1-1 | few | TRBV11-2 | TGTGCCAGCAGCTTAGGTTACAACACTGAAGCTTTCTTT | CASSLGYNTEAFF
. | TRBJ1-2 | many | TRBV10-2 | TGCGCCAGCAGTATGGAGGGGACCTATGGCTACACCTTC | CASSMEGTYGYTF
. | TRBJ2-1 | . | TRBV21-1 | TGTGCCAGCAGCAAAGCACAGGGACCTTGGTACAATGAGCAGTTCTTC | CASSKAQGPWYNEQFF
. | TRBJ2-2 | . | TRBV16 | TGTGCTAGCAGCCAATGGGCAACCACCGGGGAGCTGTTTTTT | CASSQWATTGELFF
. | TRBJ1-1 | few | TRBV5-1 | TGCGCCAGCAGCTTTGGCAATTCAGAAGCTTTCTTT | CASSFGNSEAFF
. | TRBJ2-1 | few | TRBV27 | TGTGCCAGCAGTTTATCGGATAACGGGAGACGATCTGGGCAGTTCTTC | CASSLSDNGRRSGQFF
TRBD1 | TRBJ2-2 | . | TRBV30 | TGTGCCTGGAGTCCGGGACAGCTCCTGACCGGGGAGCTGTTTTTT | CAWSPGQLLTGELFF
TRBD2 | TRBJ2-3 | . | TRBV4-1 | TGCGCCAGCAGCCAAGAGGGGACTAGCGGGAGACCTAGCACAGATACGCAGTATTTT | CASSQEGTSGRPSTDTQYF
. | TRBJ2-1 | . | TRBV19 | TGTGCCAGTAGTATAGCAGCAGGGAGGAGCATCGATGAGCAGTTCTTC | CASSIAAGRSIDEQFF
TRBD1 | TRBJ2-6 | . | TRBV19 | TGTGCCAGTAGTAAAGGACAGGGGGCTGGGGCCAACGTCCTGACTTTC | CASSKGQGAGANVLTF
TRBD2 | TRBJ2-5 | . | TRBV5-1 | TGCGCCAGCAGCTTATCGGGAGGGAGAGAGACCCAGTACTTC | CASSLSGGRETQYF
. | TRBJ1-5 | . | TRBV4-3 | TGCGCCAGCAGCCAAACAGCCCTGGGCAATCAGCCCCAGCATTTT | CASSQTALGNQPQHF
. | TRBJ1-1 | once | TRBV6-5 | TGTGCCAGCAGGCCCCAAGGGAATTCGAACACTGAAGCTTTCTTT | CASRPQGNSNTEAFF
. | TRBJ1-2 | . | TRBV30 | TGTGCCTGGAGTTTAAGGCGGGGCGCAAGTGATGGCTACACCTTC | CAWSLRRGASDGYTF